The 19 T cell receptor beta chains in this list originate from one sample, sequenced in a study of T cells in Graves' hyperthyroidism and ophthalmopathy (dated by TCRdb to the late 2010s). Library construction relied on multiplex PCR. The reads were generated on an Illumina HiSeq 2000. TCR beta CDR3 regions were amplified from RNA transcripts. The TCR CDR3 was subjected to a first round of RT-PCR using the HTBI primer set and the Qiagen OneStep RT-PCR kit. TCRdb itself trimmed the public reads at Q25 with fastp, ran MiXCR and retained productive beta chains. Rows with a matching CDR3 protein are joined into one entry that keeps the most common DNA and genes. This sample gives more than 500,000 distinct CDR3 sequences in total; 15% to 20% of them show up just once. The ten top clones hold approximately 30% of the sample. Sequencing input: blood. Every receptor here comes from a woman aged 25 to 39 with Graves' ophthalmopathy.

In this sample, this clonotype turned up many times. V is TRBV11-2 and J is TRBJ2-1; D unresolved. The CDR3 is 15 residues long. Germline CDR1 SGHAT, CDR2 FQNNGV. The ends were cut back, 5 bases at V and 0 bases at J, with 11 bases in the middle. The CDR3 spells CASSATDYSYNEQFF. The CDR3 DNA reads TGTGCCAGCAGCGCGACTGATTACTCCTACAATGAGCAGTTCTTC.

This clonotype has ten or more counts. J is TRBJ1-2 and V is TRBV11-2; tentative D call: TRBD1 (5 bases). The V and J ends lost 3 bases and 11 bases respectively, with 28 bases between them. The CDR3 has 17 residues. The V gene's germline CDR1 is SGHAT and CDR2 FQNNGV. The CDR3 coding sequence is TGTGCCAGCAGCTTGCTGACAGATGCCCTATGGCTAGGCTCATACACCTTC. Residues: CASSLLTDALWLGSYTF.

The V and J genes are TRBV2 and TRBJ2-3, with 11 bases that match TRBD2. Germline V CDR1 and CDR2: SNHLY, FYNNEI. The length of the CDR3 is 16 residues. The V gene end was trimmed by 1 base and the J gene end by 2 bases; junction bases not matched to a gene: 2. The CDR3 DNA sequence: TGTGCCAGCAGTGAAGGGACTAGCGGGTTCACAGATACGCAGTATTTT. Its translation: CASSEGTSGFTDTQYF.

There are many counts of this clonotype. V usage is TRBV28 and J usage is TRBJ1-2; tentative D call: TRBD1 (6 bases). Germline CDR1 is MDHEN and CDR2 is SYDVKM. The CDR3 runs to 17 residues. V lost 5 bases, J lost 7 bases, and 26 bases lay in between. The CDR3 bases are TGTGCCAGCAGTCCGGGGGGCGGCGGCCAAAGACGAGGTGGCTACACCTTC. Protein sequence: CASSPGGGGQRRGGYTF.

CDR3 residues: CASSPSGVYNEQFF. The CDR3, as DNA: TGCGCCAGCTCTCCTAGCGGAGTCTACAATGAGCAGTTCTTC. The chain has TRBV10-1 and TRBJ2-1; 7 nucleotides agree with TRBD2. The CDR3 loop spans 14 amino acids. V lost 8 bases, J lost 3 bases, and 7 bases stayed unmatched. CDR1 WNHNN and CDR2 SYGVQD come from the germline V gene (reference sequence).

The chain links TRBV24-1 to TRBJ1-4, with unresolved D. With 5 bases removed from V and 8 bases from J, the gap between germline ends came to 17 bases. Germline assignment: CDR1 KGHDR and CDR2 SFDVKD. The CDR3 is 15 residues long. The CDR3 region has the DNA TGTGCCACCAGTGTCTGGGGAATTCTAGAAGAAAAACTGTTTTTT. Translated, it gives CATSVWGILEEKLFF.

The chain recombines TRBV11-2 with TRBJ2-3, with 15 bases that match TRBD2. V lost 6 bases to trimming and J lost 2 bases; unmatched junction nucleotides: 3. This CDR3 contains 16 residues. Germline values: CDR1 SGHAT, CDR2 FQNNGV. The CDR3 here is CASSRTSGRDTDTQYF. The CDR3 DNA reads as TGTGCCAGCAGTCGGACTAGCGGGAGGGACACAGATACGCAGTATTTT.

The J gene is TRBJ1-3, the V gene TRBV18; TRBD1 agrees at 8 bases. The CDR3 length is 15 residues. The V gene end was trimmed by 2 bases and the J gene end by 2 bases; junction bases not matched to a gene: 2. From germline, CDR1 is KGHSH and CDR2 LQKENI. CDR3 DNA sequence: TGTGCCAGCTCACCAACAGGGGGACCTGGAAACACCATATATTTT. This gives the protein CASSPTGGPGNTIYF.

This clonotype showed up just a few times. The V call is TRBV5-1, the J call TRBJ2-6, with TRBD1 matching 9 bases. J gave up 2 bases and V 4 bases, and 4 bases lay outside the gene matches. Germline-derived CDR1 and CDR2 are SGHRS and YFSETQ. The CDR3 totals 16 residues. The CDR3 is CASSGTGSTGANVLTF. The CDR3, as DNA: TGCGCCAGCAGCGGGACAGGGTCGACTGGGGCCAACGTCCTGACTTTC. Drawing the rest from reference TRBV5-1 and TRBJ2-6, the complete variable domain is KAGVTQTPRYLIKTRGQQVTLSCSPISGHRSVSWYQQTPGQGLQFLFEYFSETQRNKGNFPGRFSGRQFSNSRSEMNVSTLELGDSALYLCASSGTGSTGANVLTFGAGSRLTVL.

The V gene is TRBV5-4, the J gene TRBJ1-2, with a tentative D call TRBD1 (5 bases). Germline V gene lookup returns CDR1 SGHNT and CDR2 YYREEE (reference sequence). V gave up 4 bases and J gave up 0 bases, with 13 bases separating them. This CDR3 comprises 15 residues. CDR3 sequence: CASSQPGYSNYGYTF. The CDR3 DNA follows: TGTGCCAGCAGCCAGCCAGGGTACTCTAACTATGGCTACACCTTC.

The V call is TRBV6-6, the J call TRBJ1-4; no definite D call. The CDR3 has 16 residues. Germline-derived CDR1 and CDR2 are MNHNY and SVGAGI (reference sequence). V was shortened by 2 bases and J by 7 bases, with 17 bases between the two germline ends. The CDR3 region is CASSYLNAGLSEKLFF. The DNA for the CDR3 is TGTGCCAGCAGTTACCTAAACGCGGGGTTGAGTGAAAAACTGTTTTTT.

Many counts were recorded for this clonotype. The chain recombines TRBV7-2 with TRBJ2-1; D is unresolved. Deletions cut 3 bases from V and 0 bases from J, with 12 bases between. CDR3 length: 16 amino acids. Germline CDR1 SGHTA, CDR2 FQGNSA. This CDR3 is CASSFSRSSSYNEQFF. The CDR3, as DNA: TGTGCCAGCAGCTTTTCTCGATCGAGCTCCTACAATGAGCAGTTCTTC.

This clonotype was observed many times. The V and J genes are TRBV28 and TRBJ2-7; D might be TRBD1 (5 bases). The CDR3 loop spans 13 amino acids. CDR1 is MDHEN and CDR2 is SYDVKM in the germline V gene. V was trimmed by 2 bases and J by 2 bases, leaving 7 bases between them. The CDR3 here is CASSLPGPYEQYF. The CDR3 DNA sequence: TGTGCCAGCAGTTTACCAGGGCCCTACGAGCAGTACTTC.

In its sample, this clonotype was seen many times. The chain couples TRBV20-1 to TRBJ2-1, with D perhaps matching TRBD2 (6 bases). The V end lost 0 bases, the J end lost 1 base, and 10 bases lay between the germline ends. CDR1 DFQATT and CDR2 SNEGSKA come from the germline V gene (reference sequence). The CDR3 runs 15 residues. In DNA, the CDR3 is TGCAGTGCTAGAGATCGCGGGGCTTCCTACAATGAGCAGTTCTTC. It yields the protein CSARDRGASYNEQFF.

Only a few counts were recorded for this clonotype. An end of the junction differs from the germline gene, which may be a read error. The chain combines TRBV4-3 with TRBJ2-1; the D gene is possibly TRBD2 (6 bases). The CDR3 totals 17 residues. CDR1 is LGHNA and CDR2 is YSLEER in the germline V gene. The CDR3 sequence is CASSQDPRGSSYNEQSF. As DNA, the CDR3 is TGCGCCAGCAGCCAAGATCCTCGGGGGAGCTCCTACAATGAGCAGTCCTTC.

This clonotype was picked up many times. The CDR3: CASSFGSHEQFF. The CDR3 DNA reads as TGTGCCAGCAGTTTCGGCTCCCATGAGCAGTTCTTC. The chain employs TRBV12-3 or TRBV12-4 and TRBJ2-1; D gene uncertain. The CDR3 is made up of 12 amino acids. With 3 bases removed from V and 8 bases from J, the gap between germline ends came to 8 bases.

This clonotype was seen only a few times. This sequence joins TRBV20-1 and TRBJ2-1; 7 bases agree with TRBD1. V shed 3 bases, J shed 5 bases, and the junction held 10 bases outside the gene matches. The CDR3 covers 15 residues. Germline CDR1 is DFQATT and CDR2 is SNEGSKA (reference sequence). The CDR3 spells CSARENRGRHNEQFF. CDR3 in DNA: TGCAGTGCTAGGGAAAACAGGGGTAGGCACAATGAGCAGTTCTTC.

V usage is TRBV2 and J usage is TRBJ2-5; a weak D match, TRBD2 (6 bases). Per the germline V gene, CDR1 is SNHLY and CDR2 is FYNNEI. CDR3 size: 15 residues. Trimming left V 4 bases short and J 3 bases short, with 15 bases between. CDR3 bases: TGTGCCAGCAGTGTGGGACTCCAGAGGGAAGAGACCCAGTACTTC. Its protein is CASSVGLQREETQYF. Full variable domain (remainder filled in from reference TRBV2 and TRBJ2-5): EPEVTQTPSHQVTQMGQEVILRCVPISNHLYFYWYRQILGQKVEFLVSFYNNEISEKSEIFDDQFSVERPDGSNFTLKIRSTKLEDSAMYFCASSVGLQREETQYFGPGTRLLVL.

V gene TRBV4-3 combines with J gene TRBJ2-4, with unresolved D. Trimming shortened V by 0 bases and J by 4 bases, and 10 bases separated the two germline ends. Germline CDR1 is LGHNA and CDR2 is YSLEER. The CDR3 sequence is 15 residues long. The CDR3 nucleotides are TGCGCCAGCAGCCAAGATGTGACCTTTAAAAACATTCAGTACTTC. Protein product: CASSQDVTFKNIQYF.